These 22 T cell receptor beta chains were all obtained from the same sample, sequenced in a study of shared T cell receptors in the human thymus. Clones were sequenced by immunoSEQ multiplex PCR, and TCRdb holds only the in-frame ones, with some missing. Of hundreds of thousands of clones listed, over 75% are singletons. These same records also appear under a second study, on human thymus T cells.

The sample consisted of thymocytes. Every receptor here comes from a boy in the first two years of life with a congenital heart defect.

This chain uses TRBV4-1 with TRBJ2-2; 12 bases are shared with TRBD2. Losses at the gene ends were 0 bases for V and 0 bases for J; bases not matched to a gene: 8. This CDR3 comprises 20 residues. Per the germline V gene, CDR1 is MGHRA and CDR2 is YSYEKL. The CDR3: CASSQDWATSGRANTGELFF. CDR3 DNA: TGCGCCAGCAGCCAAGATTGGGCGACTAGCGGGAGAGCGAACACCGGGGAGCTGTTTTTT.

The CDR3 coding sequence is TGCGCCAGCAGCCCAGGACAGGGGGCCTCTGAAAAACTGTTTTTT. It specifies CASSPGQGASEKLFF. This chain uses TRBV5-1 with TRBJ1-4; 11 bases align to TRBD1. The CDR3 is made up of 15 amino acids. Trimming took 4 bases from V and 7 from J; bases not matched to a gene: 6. Germline values: CDR1 SGHRS, CDR2 YFSETQ.

The rearrangement uses TRBV9 and TRBJ2-2; 8 bases align to TRBD2. V was pared by 3 bases and J by 4 bases, with 11 bases of the junction left unmatched. Germline loops: CDR1 SGDLS, CDR2 YYNGEE. This CDR3 has 17 amino acids. The CDR3 nucleotides read TGTGCCAGCAGCGGAACTCTAGCGGGTGATAGCACCGGGGAGCTGTTTTTT. It specifies CASSGTLAGDSTGELFF.

The rearrangement links TRBV13 to TRBJ2-7; 8 nucleotides line up with TRBD1. Trimming at V came to 4 bases and at J to 6 bases, leaving 20 bases not matched to a gene. The CDR3 totals 18 residues. In germline, CDR1 is PRHDT, CDR2 FYEKMQ (reference sequence). CDR3: CASSSRLFTGQGRVEQYF. The CDR3 DNA reads TGTGCCAGCAGCTCTCGACTATTTACTGGACAGGGACGGGTCGAGCAGTACTTC.

This clone was seen just once. The chain recombines TRBV7-9 with TRBJ2-1, with 7 bases aligning to TRBD2. CDR3 size: 16 residues. Germline CDR1 and CDR2: SEHNR and FQNEAQ (reference sequence). The J segment lost 8 bases and the V segment lost 2 bases, leaving 12 bases of the junction unmatched. In nucleotides, the CDR3 is TGTGCCAGCAGCTTAAAGGTGGGAGGGCCATTGCATGAGCAGTTCTTC. Protein product: CASSLKVGGPLHEQFF.

The rearrangement uses TRBV7-2 and TRBJ2-5; D possibly corresponds to TRBD2 (5 bases). V was clipped by 5 bases and J by 4 bases, with 11 bases between them. Looked up from germline, CDR1 is SGHTA and CDR2 is FQGNSA. This CDR3 comprises 13 residues. The CDR3 DNA is TGTGCCAGCAGCGTGGGAGTGCGAGAGACCCAGTACTTC. It specifies CASSVGVRETQYF. The full variable domain, its missing parts supplied by reference TRBV7-2 and TRBJ2-5, is GAGVSQSPSNKVTEKGKDVELRCDPISGHTALYWYRQSLGQGLEFLIYFQGNSAPDKSGLPSDRFSAERTGGSVSTLTIQRTQQEDSAVYLCASSVGVRETQYFGPGTRLLVL.

J is TRBJ2-1 and V is TRBV5-1; no firm D call. The CDR3 has 13 residues. Germline lookup yields CDR1 SGHRS and CDR2 YFSETQ. The V end was cut by 5 bases, the J end by 8 bases, with 14 bases between. CDR3 in amino acids: CASRNRLAHEQFF. In DNA form, the CDR3 reads TGCGCCAGCAGGAATAGACTTGCCCATGAGCAGTTCTTC.

The chain is built from TRBV2 and TRBJ1-5; a weak D match, TRBD1 (6 bases). CDR1 is SNHLY and CDR2 is FYNNEI in the germline V gene. Trimming removed 1 base at V and 0 bases at J, with 25 bases between. This CDR3 is 21 amino acids long. The CDR3 sequence: CASSEGAPPLDRLNSNQPQHF. CDR3 nucleotide sequence: TGTGCCAGCAGTGAAGGCGCCCCACCTCTCGACAGGCTTAATAGCAATCAGCCCCAGCATTTT.

This clone was found once. The rearrangement uses TRBV5-6 and TRBJ2-1; 7 nucleotides agree with TRBD1. Per the germline V gene, CDR1 is SGHDT and CDR2 is YYEEEE. V dropped 3 bases and J dropped 0; count of bases not matched to a gene: 3. The CDR3 runs to 15 residues. CDR3 region: CASSWDSTSYNEQFF. The CDR3, as DNA: TGTGCCAGCAGCTGGGACAGTACCTCCTACAATGAGCAGTTCTTC.

The V gene is TRBV6-1, the J gene TRBJ2-1; TRBD2 matches at 7 bases. V dropped 8 bases and J dropped 8; count of bases not matched to a gene: 12. CDR3 length equals 14 residues. Germline CDR1 and CDR2: MNHNS and SASEGT. The CDR3 spells CASAPRGRRYEQFF. For the CDR3, the DNA is TGTGCCAGCGCTCCCCGCGGGAGACGGTATGAGCAGTTCTTC.

DNA for the CDR3: TGTGCCTGGAGTGGTGGGCACTCCTACGAGCAGTACTTC. Encoded protein: CAWSGGHSYEQYF. V and J are TRBV30 and TRBJ2-7, with no clear D. Germline CDR1 reads GTSNPN; CDR2 reads SVGIG (reference sequence). The length of the CDR3 is 13 residues. V was pared by 1 base and J by 0 bases, with 7 bases between.

The chain combines TRBV27 with TRBJ2-7, with D possibly being TRBD1 (7 bases). This CDR3 spans 17 amino acids. Trimming pared 0 bases from V and 6 bases from J, leaving 21 bases between. Germline CDR1 MNHEY, CDR2 SMNVEV (reference sequence). This CDR3 reads CASSLSEVEEGAGEQYF. Written as DNA, the CDR3 is TGTGCCAGCAGTTTATCCGAGGTGGAGGAGGGGGCCGGCGAGCAGTACTTC.

This chain joins TRBV11-2 and TRBJ2-1; TRBD2 matches at 13 bases. CDR1 SGHAT and CDR2 FQNNGV come from the germline V gene. The CDR3 has 15 residues. Germline trimming cut 5 bases from V and 8 bases from J; bases unmatched to any gene: 6. The CDR3 spells CASSPRLAGGYEQFF. CDR3 DNA sequence: TGTGCCAGCAGCCCCCGACTAGCGGGAGGCTATGAGCAGTTCTTC.

The chain uses TRBV5-1 and TRBJ2-3, with 14 nucleotides matching TRBD2. Germline loops: CDR1 SGHRS, CDR2 YFSETQ. V lost 3 bases, J lost 3 bases, and 9 bases stayed unmatched. This CDR3 has 18 amino acids. The CDR3 sequence: CASSSAGLAGVRTDTQYF. CDR3 in DNA: TGCGCCAGCAGCTCGGCGGGACTAGCGGGAGTAAGAACAGATACGCAGTATTTT.

The chain's CDR3 is CASSLGGYNQPQHF. In DNA form, the CDR3 reads TGTGCCAGCAGCTTGGGAGGGTACAATCAGCCCCAGCATTTT. The V call is TRBV5-6, the J call TRBJ1-5; no definite D call. The germline gives CDR1 SGHDT, CDR2 YYEEEE. CDR3 length equals 14 residues. Trimming pared 0 bases from V and 3 bases from J, leaving 7 bases between.

V usage is TRBV4-2 and J usage is TRBJ1-1, with TRBD1 as a possible D gene (5 bases). Germline V gene lookup returns CDR1 LGHNA and CDR2 YNFKEQ. V was clipped by 0 bases and J by 0 bases, with 14 bases between them. This CDR3 has 17 amino acids. CDR3 amino acids: CASSQERRGVMNTEAFF. The CDR3 DNA sequence: TGTGCCAGCAGCCAAGAAAGGCGGGGGGTGATGAACACTGAAGCTTTCTTT.

The chain carries TRBV6-5 and TRBJ2-1; 11 nucleotides agree with TRBD2. The CDR3 totals 12 residues. Germline CDR1 is MNHEY and CDR2 is SVGAGI. V lost 5 bases and J lost 15; bases outside the gene matches: 6. The CDR3 DNA is TGTGCCAGCAGTCCTCTAGCGGGAGGTAGGTTCTTC. This gives the protein CASSPLAGGRFF.

About this clone: The junction departs from the called germline gene at one end, perhaps through a read error. The V call is TRBV29-1, the J call TRBJ2-7; 14 nucleotides line up with TRBD2. The CDR3 extends over 16 amino acids. Per germline, CDR1 SQVTM and CDR2 ANQGSEA. CDR3 residues: CSDSTGTSGSKYEQCF. CDR3 nucleotides: TGCAGCGACTCGACCGGGACTAGCGGGAGTAAGTACGAGCAGTGCTTC.

This clone was observed a single time. The chain couples TRBV28 to TRBJ2-5; D possibly corresponds to TRBD2 (6 bases). Trimming shortened V by 2 bases and J by 3 bases, and 10 bases separated the two germline ends. The germline V gene has CDR1 MDHEN and CDR2 SYDVKM. This CDR3 has 14 amino acids. Here the CDR3 reads CASSLAEGKETQYF. For the CDR3, the DNA is TGTGCCAGCAGTTTAGCGGAGGGAAAAGAGACCCAGTACTTC.

The V and J genes are TRBV11-3 and TRBJ2-7; 10 bases are shared with TRBD2. After removal of 5 bases from V and 2 bases from J, the junction contained 9 bases not matched to a gene. CDR1 SGHNT and CDR2 YENEEA come from the germline V gene. This CDR3 has 16 residues. This chain's CDR3 is CASSPDGLAVTYEQYF. The CDR3 nucleotides read TGTGCCAGCAGCCCGGACGGACTAGCGGTGACCTACGAGCAGTACTTC.

This chain uses TRBV30 with TRBJ1-1, with D tentatively TRBD1 (5 bases). The CDR3 has 16 residues. CDR1 is GTSNPN, CDR2 SVGIG, per germline (reference sequence). Trimming stripped 3 bases from V and 3 bases from J, with 20 bases between. CDR3 sequence: CAWSWTYFNCYTEAFF. CDR3 DNA: TGTGCCTGGAGCTGGACATACTTCAACTGTTACACTGAAGCTTTCTTT. The entire variable domain, with the rest obtained from reference TRBV30 and TRBJ1-1, is as follows: SQTIHQWPATLVQPVGSPLSLECTVEGTSNPNLYWYRQAAGRGLQLLFYSVGIGQISSEVPQNLSASRPQDRQFILSSKKLLLSDSGFYLCAWSWTYFNCYTEAFFGQGTRLTVV.

CDR3 sequence (DNA): TGTGCCAGCGGAGCCCCTGAGTGCGAGGACGAGCAGTACTTC. Translating gives CASGAPECEDEQYF. The chain uses TRBV27 and TRBJ2-7; no firm D call. The CDR3 has 14 amino acids. Germline-derived CDR1 and CDR2 are MNHEY and SMNVEV (reference sequence). With 8 bases removed from V and 5 bases from J, the gap between germline ends came to 19 bases.